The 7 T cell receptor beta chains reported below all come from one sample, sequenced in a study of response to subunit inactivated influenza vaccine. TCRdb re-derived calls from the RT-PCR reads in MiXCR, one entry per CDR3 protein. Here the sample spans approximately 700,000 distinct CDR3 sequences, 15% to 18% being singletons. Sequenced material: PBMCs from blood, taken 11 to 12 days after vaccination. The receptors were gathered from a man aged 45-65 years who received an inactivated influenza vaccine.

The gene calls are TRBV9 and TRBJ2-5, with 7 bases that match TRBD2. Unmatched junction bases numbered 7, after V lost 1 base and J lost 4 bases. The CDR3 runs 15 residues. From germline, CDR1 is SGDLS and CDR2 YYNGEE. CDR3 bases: TGTGCCAGCAGCGTACTCGGGGGGTCAGGAGAGACCCAGTACTTC. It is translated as CASSVLGGSGETQYF.

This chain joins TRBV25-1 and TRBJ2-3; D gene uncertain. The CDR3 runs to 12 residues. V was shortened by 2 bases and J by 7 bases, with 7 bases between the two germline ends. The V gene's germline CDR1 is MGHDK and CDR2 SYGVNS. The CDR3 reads CASSENLNTQYF. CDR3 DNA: TGTGCCAGCAGTGAAAACTTAAATACGCAGTATTTT.

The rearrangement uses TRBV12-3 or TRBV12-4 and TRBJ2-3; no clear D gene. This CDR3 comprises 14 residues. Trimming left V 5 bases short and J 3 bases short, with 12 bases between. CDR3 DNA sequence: TGTGCCAGCAGTCCCTGGGTCGGAACAGATACGCAGTATTTT. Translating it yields CASSPWVGTDTQYF.

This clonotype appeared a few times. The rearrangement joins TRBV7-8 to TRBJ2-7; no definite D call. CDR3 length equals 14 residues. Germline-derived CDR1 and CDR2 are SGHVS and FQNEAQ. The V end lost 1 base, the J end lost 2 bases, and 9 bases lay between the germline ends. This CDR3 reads CASSLVGRTYEQYF. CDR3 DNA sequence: TGTGCCAGCAGCTTAGTAGGAAGAACCTACGAGCAGTACTTC.

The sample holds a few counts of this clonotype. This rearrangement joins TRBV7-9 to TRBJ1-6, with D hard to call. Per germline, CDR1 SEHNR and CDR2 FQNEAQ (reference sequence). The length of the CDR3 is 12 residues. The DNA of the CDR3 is TGTGCTTACGCCCCTTCTCCTTCACCCCTCCACTTT. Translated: CAYAPSPSPLHF.

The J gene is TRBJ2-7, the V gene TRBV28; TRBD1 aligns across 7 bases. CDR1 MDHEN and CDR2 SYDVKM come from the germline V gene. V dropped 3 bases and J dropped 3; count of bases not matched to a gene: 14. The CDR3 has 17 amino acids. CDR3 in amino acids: CASSFPPQGPELYEQYF. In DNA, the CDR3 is TGTGCCAGCAGTTTCCCCCCACAGGGGCCAGAACTCTACGAGCAGTACTTC.

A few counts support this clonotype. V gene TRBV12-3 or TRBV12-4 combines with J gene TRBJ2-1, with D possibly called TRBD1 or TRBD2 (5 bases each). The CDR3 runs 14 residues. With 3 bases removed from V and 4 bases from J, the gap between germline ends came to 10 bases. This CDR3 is CASSFGTVYNEQFF. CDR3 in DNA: TGTGCCAGCAGTTTCGGGACGGTTTACAATGAGCAGTTCTTC.